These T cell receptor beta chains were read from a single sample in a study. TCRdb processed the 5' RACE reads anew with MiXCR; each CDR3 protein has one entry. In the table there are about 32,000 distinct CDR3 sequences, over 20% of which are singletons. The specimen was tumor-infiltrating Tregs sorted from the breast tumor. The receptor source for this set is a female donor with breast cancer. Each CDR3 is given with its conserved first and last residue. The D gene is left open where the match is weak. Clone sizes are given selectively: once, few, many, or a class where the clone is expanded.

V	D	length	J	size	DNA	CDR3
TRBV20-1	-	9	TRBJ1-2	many	TGCAGTGCCGGGCGTGGCTACACCTTC	CSAGRGYTF
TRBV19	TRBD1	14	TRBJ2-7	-	TGTGCCAGTCCCAGGACAGGGGGCATCGGCGAGCAGTACTTC	CASPRTGGIGEQYF
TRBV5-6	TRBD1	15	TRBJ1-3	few	TGTGCCAGCAGCTTAGACAGGGTTGCTGGAAACACCATATATTTT	CASSLDRVAGNTIYF
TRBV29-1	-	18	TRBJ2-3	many	TGCAGCGTTGATCCAGCGCCCCTACAGGGTATTGACACAGATACGCAGTATTTT	CSVDPAPLQGIDTDTQYF
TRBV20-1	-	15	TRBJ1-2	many	TGCAGTGTGTCGGTCTATAGCCGGAATAACTATGGCTACACCTTC	CSVSVYSRNNYGYTF
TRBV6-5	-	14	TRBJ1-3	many	TGTGCCAGCAGTCAGGGTATCTCTGGAAACACCATATATTTT	CASSQGISGNTIYF
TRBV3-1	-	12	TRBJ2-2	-	TGTGCCAGCAGCCCTCGGACCGGGGAGCTGTTTTTT	CASSPRTGELFF
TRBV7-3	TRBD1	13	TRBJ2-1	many	TGTGCCAGCAGCCTGGACAGGGAAAGTGAGCAGTTCTTC	CASSLDRESEQFF
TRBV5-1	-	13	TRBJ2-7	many	TGCGCCAGCAGCTTGGACGGACGAAATGCGCAGTACTTC	CASSLDGRNAQYF
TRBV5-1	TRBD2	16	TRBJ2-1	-	TGCGCCAGCAGCCCCTACACTAGCGGGAGTCACAATGAGCAGTTCTTC	CASSPYTSGSHNEQFF
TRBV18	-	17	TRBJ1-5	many	TGTGCCAGCTCACCACGCGGAGGGACTTCGGGCAATCAGCCCCAGCATTTT	CASSPRGGTSGNQPQHF
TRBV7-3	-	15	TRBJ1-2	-	TGTGCCAGCAGCCCGTCGGGGGTGTCAAACTATGGCTACACCTTC	CASSPSGVSNYGYTF
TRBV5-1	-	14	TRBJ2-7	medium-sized	TGCGCCAGCAGCTTCGACAGGTCCTCCTACGAGCAGTACTTC	CASSFDRSSYEQYF
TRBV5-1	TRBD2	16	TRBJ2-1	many	TGCGCCAGCAGCTGGAACCTAGCGGGAGAACCCAATGAGCAGTTCTTC	CASSWNLAGEPNEQFF
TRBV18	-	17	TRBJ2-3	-	TGTGCCAGCTCACCAACTACTACAGGAGAGAACACAGATACGCAGTATTTT	CASSPTTTGENTDTQYF
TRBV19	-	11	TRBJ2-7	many	TGTGCCAGTAGTACCCCCTACGAGCAGTACTTC	CASSTPYEQYF
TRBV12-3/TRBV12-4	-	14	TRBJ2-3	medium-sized	TGTGCCAGCAGTTTGTCGGGGCGCACAGATACGCAGTATTTT	CASSLSGRTDTQYF
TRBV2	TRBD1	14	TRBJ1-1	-	TGTGCCAGCAGTGAGGGACAGTTGAACACTGAAGCTTTCTTT	CASSEGQLNTEAFF
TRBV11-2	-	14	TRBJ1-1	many	TGTGCCAGCAGCTCGGGGACAACTAACACTGAAGCTTTCTTT	CASSSGTTNTEAFF
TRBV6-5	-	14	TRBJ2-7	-	TGTGCCAGCAGTTACACACGGAGCTCCTACGAGCAGTACTTC	CASSYTRSSYEQYF
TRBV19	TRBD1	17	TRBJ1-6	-	TGTGCCAGTAGTATCGGTACAGGGGGCCCCGATAATTCACCCCTCCACTTT	CASSIGTGGPDNSPLHF
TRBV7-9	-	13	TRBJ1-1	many	TGTGCCAGCAGCTTAGCGGCAAACACTGAAGCTTTCTTT	CASSLAANTEAFF
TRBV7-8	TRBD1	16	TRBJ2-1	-	TGTGCCAGCAGCTCTCACGGGACAGGAATCCACAATGAGCAGTTCTTC	CASSSHGTGIHNEQFF
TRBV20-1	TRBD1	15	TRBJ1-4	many	TGCAGTGCTAGAGGGAGACAGGGTCCTAATGAAAAACTGTTTTTT	CSARGRQGPNEKLFF
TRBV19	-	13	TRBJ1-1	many	TGTGCCTGTCGCGGGGGATGGGGCACTGAAGCTTTCTTT	CACRGGWGTEAFF
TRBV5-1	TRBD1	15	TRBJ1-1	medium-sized	TGCGCCAGCAGCCCGGGACAGGGGATGAACACTGAAGCTTTCTTT	CASSPGQGMNTEAFF
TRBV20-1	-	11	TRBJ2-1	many	TGCAGATGCGGGGATAACAATGAGCAGTTCTTC	CRCGDNNEQFF
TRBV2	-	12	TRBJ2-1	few	TGTGCCAGCAATCCGGAATCCAATGAGCAGTTCTTC	CASNPESNEQFF
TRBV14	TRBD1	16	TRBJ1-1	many	TGTGCCAGCAGCCAAGATTGGGGACAGATGAACACTGAAGCTTTCTTT	CASSQDWGQMNTEAFF
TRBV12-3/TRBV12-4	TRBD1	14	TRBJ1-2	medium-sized	TGTGCCAGCAGCCGGACAGGGGGCGGCTATGGCTACACCTTC	CASSRTGGGYGYTF
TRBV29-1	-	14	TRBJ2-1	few	TGCAGCTTCGCTACAGGGATACTCTACAATGAGCAGTTCTTC	CSFATGILYNEQFF
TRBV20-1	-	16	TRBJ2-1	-	TGCAGTGCTAGAAAGAGTACGGGACGGCGATACAATGAGCAGTTCTTC	CSARKSTGRRYNEQFF
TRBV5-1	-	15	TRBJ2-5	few	TGCGCCAGCAGCTTACGACAGGGAGGAGTTGAGACCCAGTACTTC	CASSLRQGGVETQYF
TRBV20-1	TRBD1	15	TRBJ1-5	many	TGCAGTGCTAGAGATTGGGGACAGGGCGCGTCGCCCCAGCATTTT	CSARDWGQGASPQHF
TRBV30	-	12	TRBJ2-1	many	TGTGCCTGGACTGGCGGGTGGAATGAGCAGTTCTTC	CAWTGGWNEQFF
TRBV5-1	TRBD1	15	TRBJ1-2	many	TGCGCCAGCAGCTTTTGGCAGGGGGCTGTCTATGGCTACACCTTC	CASSFWQGAVYGYTF
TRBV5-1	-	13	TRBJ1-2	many	TGCGCCAGCAGGGAGTCAGGGCTTTATGGCTACACCTTC	CASRESGLYGYTF
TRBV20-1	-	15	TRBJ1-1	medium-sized	TGCAGTGCTGCGCTGGGGGTTAGGGGGAACACTGAAGCTTTCTTT	CSAALGVRGNTEAFF
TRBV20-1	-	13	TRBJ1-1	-	TGCAGTGTTCGGAGGGTTTCGAACACTGAAGCTTTCTTT	CSVRRVSNTEAFF
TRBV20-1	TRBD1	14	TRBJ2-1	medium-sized	TGCAGTGCTTTGGACAGGGGCTCCTACAATGAGCAGTTCTTC	CSALDRGSYNEQFF
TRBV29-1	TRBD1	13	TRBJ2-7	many	TGCAGCGTTGTTCCGGGACAGGGGTACGAGCAGTACTTC	CSVVPGQGYEQYF
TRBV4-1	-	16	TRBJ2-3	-	TGCGCCAGCAACTCGGTTTGGGGGTCCAGAACAGATACGCAGTATTTT	CASNSVWGSRTDTQYF
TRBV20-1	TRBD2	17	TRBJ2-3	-	TGCAGTGCTAGAGACGTCGGGAGGGCCACTCTAACAGATACGCAGTATTTT	CSARDVGRATLTDTQYF
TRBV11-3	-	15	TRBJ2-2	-	TGTGCCAGCAGCTTATCTGGTTCCCACACCGGGGAGCTGTTTTTT	CASSLSGSHTGELFF
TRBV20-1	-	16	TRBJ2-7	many	TGCAGTGCTAGACCCCAAGTAGACAGGCCCACCTACGAGCAGTACTTC	CSARPQVDRPTYEQYF
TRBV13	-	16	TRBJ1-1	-	TGTGCCAGCAGCCCTATCACTAAGGGCCGGTTTACTGAAGCTTTCTTT	CASSPITKGRFTEAFF
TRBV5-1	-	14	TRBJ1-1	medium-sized	TGCGCCAGCAGCTTGGGGTGGGGCGACACTGAAGCTTTCTTT	CASSLGWGDTEAFF
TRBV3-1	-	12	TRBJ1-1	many	TGTGCCAGCAGCCCCAGAGGTACTGAAGCTTTCTTT	CASSPRGTEAFF
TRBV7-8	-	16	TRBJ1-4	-	TGTGCCAGCAGCGCGAACGAGGTTGCAACTAATGAAAAACTGTTTTTT	CASSANEVATNEKLFF
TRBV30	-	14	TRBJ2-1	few	TGTGCCTGGATCACCAGGGGAACGGTGAATGAGCAGTTCTTC	CAWITRGTVNEQFF
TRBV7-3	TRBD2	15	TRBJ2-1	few	TGTGGCAGCAGCTTAGCGGGAGGCCCCTACAATGAGCAGTTCTTC	CGSSLAGGPYNEQFF
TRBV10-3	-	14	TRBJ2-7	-	TGTGCCATCAGTGACAGGTGGAGCTCCTACGAGCAGTACTTC	CAISDRWSSYEQYF
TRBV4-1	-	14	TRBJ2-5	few	TGCGCCAGCAGCCGAGCACCGCGGCAAGAGACCCAGTACTTC	CASSRAPRQETQYF
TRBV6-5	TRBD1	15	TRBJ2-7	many	TGTGCCAGCAGGGACCGAAACAGGGGGCACTACGAGCAGTACTTC	CASRDRNRGHYEQYF
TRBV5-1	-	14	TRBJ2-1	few	TGCGCCAGCAGCTTTGGGGGAGGATACAATGAGCAGTTCTTC	CASSFGGGYNEQFF
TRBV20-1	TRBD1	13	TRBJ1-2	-	TGCAGTGCTACGGGACAGCAACTTTATGGCTACACCTTC	CSATGQQLYGYTF
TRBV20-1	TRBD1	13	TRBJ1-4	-	TGTAGTGCTAGAGAAGGGGGCGGCGAAAAACTGTTTTTT	CSAREGGGEKLFF
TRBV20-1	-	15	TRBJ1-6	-	TGCAGTGCTAGCCAGGGGAGCTCCTATAATTCACCCCTCCACTTT	CSASQGSSYNSPLHF
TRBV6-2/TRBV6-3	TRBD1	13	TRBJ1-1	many	TGTGCCAGCAGCTATGACAGGGCTGCTGAAGCTTTCTTT	CASSYDRAAEAFF
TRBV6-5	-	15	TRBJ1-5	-	TGTGCCGGCAGGCCAGCCGGGGTTCGCAATCAGCCCCAGCATTTT	CAGRPAGVRNQPQHF